Detailed here is one TCR beta chain. This record belongs to a study of cytomegalovirus exposure and HLA in healthy donors. The method was immunoSEQ multiplex PCR; TCRdb's version includes in-frame clones alone and lacks a portion of them. The table has some 41,000 clones, roughly 93% seen once. Germline trimming cut 2 bases from V and 4 bases from J; bases unmatched to any gene: 20. The CDR3 totals 20 residues. CDR1 and CDR2 (germline): MDHEN, SYDVKM. Sequencing was done on a sample of PBMCs. This chain links TRBV28 with TRBJ1-2, with 9 bases matching TRBD1. The receptor comes from a woman under 30 in good health and CMV-seronegative. CDR3 bases: TGTGCCAGCAGTTTACCGCCGTTCCGGGACAGGGTAGACCCTACCTATGGCTACACCTTC. This codes for CASSLPPFRDRVDPTYGYTF.